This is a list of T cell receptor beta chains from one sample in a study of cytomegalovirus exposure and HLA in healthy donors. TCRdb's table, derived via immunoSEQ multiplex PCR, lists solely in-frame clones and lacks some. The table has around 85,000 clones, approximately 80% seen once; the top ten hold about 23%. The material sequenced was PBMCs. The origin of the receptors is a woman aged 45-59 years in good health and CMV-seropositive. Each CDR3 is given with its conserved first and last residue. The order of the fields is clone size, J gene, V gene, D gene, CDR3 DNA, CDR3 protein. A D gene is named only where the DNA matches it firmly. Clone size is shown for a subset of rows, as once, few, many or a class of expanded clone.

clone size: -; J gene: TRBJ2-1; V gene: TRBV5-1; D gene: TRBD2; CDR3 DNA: TGCGCCAGCAGCTTGGGAGGCGGGGGGCGGTTTGAGCAGTTCTTC; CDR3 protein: CASSLGGGGRFEQFF
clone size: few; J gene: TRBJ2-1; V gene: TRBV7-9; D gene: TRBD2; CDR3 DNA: TGTGCCAGCAGTACTGGACTAGCGGGAGACGGCAATGAGCAGTTCTTC; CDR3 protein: CASSTGLAGDGNEQFF
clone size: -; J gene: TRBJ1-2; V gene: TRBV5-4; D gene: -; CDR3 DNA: TGTGCCAGCAGCCAGCAGACAGTCACTAACTATGGCTACACCTTC; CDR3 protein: CASSQQTVTNYGYTF
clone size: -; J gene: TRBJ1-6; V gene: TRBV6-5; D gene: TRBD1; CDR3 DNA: TGTGCCAGCAGCCTCGACAGGGGTGGGTCACCCCTCCACTTT; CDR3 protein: CASSLDRGGSPLHF
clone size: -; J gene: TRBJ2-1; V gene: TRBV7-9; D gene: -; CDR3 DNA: TGTGCCAGCAGCTTAGGGGGTGGGAGGAGCTCCTACAATGAGCAGTTCTTC; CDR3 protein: CASSLGGGRSSYNEQFF
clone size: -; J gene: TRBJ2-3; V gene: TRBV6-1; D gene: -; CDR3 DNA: TGTGCCAGCGCTAGACAGGATTACAGCACAGATACGCAGTATTTT; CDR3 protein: CASARQDYSTDTQYF
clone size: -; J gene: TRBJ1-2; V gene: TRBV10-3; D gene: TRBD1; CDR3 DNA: TGTGCCATCAGCGAAGGACAGGCGATAAACTATGGCTACACCTTC; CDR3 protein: CAISEGQAINYGYTF
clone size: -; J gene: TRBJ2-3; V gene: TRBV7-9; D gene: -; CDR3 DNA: TGTTCCAGCAGCTTAGCCGGGGATACGCAGTATTTT; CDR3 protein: CSSSLAGDTQYF
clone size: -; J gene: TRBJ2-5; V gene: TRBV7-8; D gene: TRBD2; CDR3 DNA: TGTGCCAGCAGCTTAGCTAGGACTAGCGGGGGGTTGGAGACCCAGTACTTC; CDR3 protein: CASSLARTSGGLETQYF
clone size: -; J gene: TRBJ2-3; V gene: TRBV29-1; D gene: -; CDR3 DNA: TGCAGCGTTGCTGATACGCAGTATTTT; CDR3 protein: CSVADTQYF
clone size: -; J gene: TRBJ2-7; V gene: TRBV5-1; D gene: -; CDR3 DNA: TGCGCCAGCAGCCCCAGACTAGAATCCGAGCAGTACTTC; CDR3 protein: CASSPRLESEQYF
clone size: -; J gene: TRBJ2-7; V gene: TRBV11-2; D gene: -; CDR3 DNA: TGTGCCAGCAGCTTATCCGACCAGGGTCGGCAGTACTTC; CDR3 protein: CASSLSDQGRQYF
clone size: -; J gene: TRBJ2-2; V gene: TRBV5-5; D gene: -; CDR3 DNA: TGTGCCAGCAGCTCTACTCTCCCGATCATCGGGGAGCTGTTTTTT; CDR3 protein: CASSSTLPIIGELFF
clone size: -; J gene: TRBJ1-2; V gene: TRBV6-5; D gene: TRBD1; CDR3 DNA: TGTGCCAGTATGGACAGGGTTTATGGCTACACCTTC; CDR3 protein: CASMDRVYGYTF
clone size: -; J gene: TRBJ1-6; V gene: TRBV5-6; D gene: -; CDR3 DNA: -; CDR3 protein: CASSLDSGQGVYPLHF
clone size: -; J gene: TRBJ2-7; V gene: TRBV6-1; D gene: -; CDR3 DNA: TGTGCCAGCACCCCAGGCCGGGCCGGGAGCCTCGAGCAGTACTTC; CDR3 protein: CASTPGRAGSLEQYF
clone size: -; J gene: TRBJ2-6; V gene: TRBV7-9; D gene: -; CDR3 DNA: TGTGCCAGCAGCTTCTTCCTCTCTGGGGCCAACGTCCTGACTTTC; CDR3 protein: CASSFFLSGANVLTF
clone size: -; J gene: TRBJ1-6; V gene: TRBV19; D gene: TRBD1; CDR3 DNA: TGTGCCAGTAGTATAGGGACAGGGACTTCACCCCTCCACTTT; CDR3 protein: CASSIGTGTSPLHF
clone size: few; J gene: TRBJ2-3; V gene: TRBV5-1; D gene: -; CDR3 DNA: TGCGCCAGCAGCTTACAACCCACAGATACGCAGTATTTT; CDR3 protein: CASSLQPTDTQYF
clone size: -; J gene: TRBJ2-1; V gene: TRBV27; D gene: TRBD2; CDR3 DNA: TGTGCCAGCAGTTTGGCTAGCGGTATAAATGAGCAGTTCTTC; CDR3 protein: CASSLASGINEQFF
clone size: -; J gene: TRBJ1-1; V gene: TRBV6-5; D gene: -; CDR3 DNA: TGTGCCAGCAGTTACCAGGGAATCCCTGAAGCTTTCTTT; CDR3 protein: CASSYQGIPEAFF
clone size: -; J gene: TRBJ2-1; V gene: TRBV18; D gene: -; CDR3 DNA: TGTGCCAGCTCACCACCATCACGGGACTCCTACAATGAGCAGTTCTTC; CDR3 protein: CASSPPSRDSYNEQFF
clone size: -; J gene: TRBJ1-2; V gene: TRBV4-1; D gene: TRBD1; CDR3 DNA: TGCGCCAGCAGCGAAGGGACAGGGAATAACTATGGCTACACCTTC; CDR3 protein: CASSEGTGNNYGYTF
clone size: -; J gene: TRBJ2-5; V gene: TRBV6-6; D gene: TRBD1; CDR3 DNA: TGTGCCACAAAACCCCCGGGACAGCACCAAGAGACCCAGTACTTC; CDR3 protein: CATKPPGQHQETQYF
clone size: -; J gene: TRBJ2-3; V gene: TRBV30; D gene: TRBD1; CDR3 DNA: TGTGCCTGGAGCGGGACAGGACCTAGCACAGATACGCAGTATTTT; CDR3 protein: CAWSGTGPSTDTQYF
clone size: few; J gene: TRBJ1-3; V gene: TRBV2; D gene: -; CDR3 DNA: TGTGCCAGCAGTACGGGCTCTGGAAACACCATATATTTT; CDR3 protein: CASSTGSGNTIYF
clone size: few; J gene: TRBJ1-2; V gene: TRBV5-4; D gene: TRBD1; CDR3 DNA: TGTGCCAGCAGCCGGACAGGACGAGCTAACTATGGCTACACCTTC; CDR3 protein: CASSRTGRANYGYTF
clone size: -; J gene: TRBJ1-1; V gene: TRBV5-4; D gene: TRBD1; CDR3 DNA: TGTGCCAGCAGCCGCGCAGGGGGCGGCACTGACGCTTTCTTT; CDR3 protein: CASSRAGGGTDAFF
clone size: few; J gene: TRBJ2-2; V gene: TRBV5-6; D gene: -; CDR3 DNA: TGTGCCAGCAGCTTGAGGCAGGGTAACGGGGAGCTGTTTTTT; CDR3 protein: CASSLRQGNGELFF
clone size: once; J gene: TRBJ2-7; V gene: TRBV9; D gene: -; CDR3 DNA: TGTGCCAGCAGCGTAGGGATAGACAGGAACTCCTACGAGCAGTACTTC; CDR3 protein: CASSVGIDRNSYEQYF
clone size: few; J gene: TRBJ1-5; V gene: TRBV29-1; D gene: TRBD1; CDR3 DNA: TGCAGCGTTGTTGGGACAGCCTCGGGGAGCAATCAGCCCCAGCATTTT; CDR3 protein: CSVVGTASGSNQPQHF
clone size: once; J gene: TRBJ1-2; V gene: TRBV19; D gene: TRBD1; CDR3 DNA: TGTGCCAGTAGTATCACAGGGGGCGATTATGGCTACACCTTC; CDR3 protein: CASSITGGDYGYTF
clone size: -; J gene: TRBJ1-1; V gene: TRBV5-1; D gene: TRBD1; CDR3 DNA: TGCGCCAGCAGCAAACGGACAGGGAACACTGAAGCTTTCTTT; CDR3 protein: CASSKRTGNTEAFF
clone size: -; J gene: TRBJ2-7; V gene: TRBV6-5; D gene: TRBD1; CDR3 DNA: TGTGCCAGCAGTTCCACAGGGGCGAGCTCCTACGAGCAGTACTTC; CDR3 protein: CASSSTGASSYEQYF
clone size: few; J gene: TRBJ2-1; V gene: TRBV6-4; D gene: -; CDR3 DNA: TGTGCCAGCAAGAATCTCCCGGGGGGCCGAGATGAGCAGTTCTTC; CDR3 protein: CASKNLPGGRDEQFF
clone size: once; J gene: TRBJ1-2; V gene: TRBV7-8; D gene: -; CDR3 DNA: TGTGCCAGCAGCGACCGGGGTAACTATGGCTACACCTTC; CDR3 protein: CASSDRGNYGYTF
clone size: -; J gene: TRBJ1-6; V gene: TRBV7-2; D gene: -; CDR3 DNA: TGTGCCAGCAGCTTAGGGCCGGCAGGCCTTAATTCACCCCTCCACTTT; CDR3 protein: CASSLGPAGLNSPLHF
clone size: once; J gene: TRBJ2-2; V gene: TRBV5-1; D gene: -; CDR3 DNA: TGCGCCAGCAGCTTGTCTCAGGGGACCGGGGAGCTGTTTTTT; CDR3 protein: CASSLSQGTGELFF
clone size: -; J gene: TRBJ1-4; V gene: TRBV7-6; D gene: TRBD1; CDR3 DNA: TGTGCCAGCAGCCGGACAGGGCAGGGTGAAAAACTGTTTTTT; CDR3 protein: CASSRTGQGEKLFF
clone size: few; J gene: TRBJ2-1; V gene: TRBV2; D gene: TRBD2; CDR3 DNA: TGTGCCAGCAGTGGAGGCGGGAGGGGACTAGCGGGACAAAGCTCCTACAATGAGCAGTTCTTC; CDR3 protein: CASSGGGRGLAGQSSYNEQFF
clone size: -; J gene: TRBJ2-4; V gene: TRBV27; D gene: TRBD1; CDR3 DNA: TGTGCCAGCAGCCGACAGGGATTAGCCAAAAACATTCAGTACTTC; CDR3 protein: CASSRQGLAKNIQYF
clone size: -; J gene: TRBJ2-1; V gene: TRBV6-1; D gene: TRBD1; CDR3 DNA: TGTGCCAGCGGGACAGGGTGGGTGAATGAGCAGTTCTTC; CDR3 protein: CASGTGWVNEQFF
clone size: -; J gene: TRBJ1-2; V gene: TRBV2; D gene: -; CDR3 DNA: TGTGCCAGCAGTCCCTCCGGGGGTTATGGCTACACCTTC; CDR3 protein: CASSPSGGYGYTF
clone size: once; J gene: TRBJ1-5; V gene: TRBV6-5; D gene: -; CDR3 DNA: TGTGCCAGCAGACAGGGTGGGAATCAGCCCCAGCATTTT; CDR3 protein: CASRQGGNQPQHF
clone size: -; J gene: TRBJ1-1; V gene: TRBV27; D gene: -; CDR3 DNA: TGTGCCAGCAGTTTATCTCCATTTACGAGCATGAACACTGAAGCTTTCTTT; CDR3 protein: CASSLSPFTSMNTEAFF